A single sample gave rise to the 30 T cell receptor beta chains below, sequenced in a study of preoperative IRX-2 immunotherapy in early breast cancer. Noted treatment: preoperative locoregional IRX-2 cytokine immunotherapy. The protocol was immunoSEQ multiplex PCR, while the TCRdb copy is restricted to in-frame clones and leaves out a portion. Of about 89,000 clones listed, roughly 88% are singletons. The source material was tumor tissue, sampled after IRX-2 immunotherapy. The receptors stem from a human donor with breast cancer.

This chain links TRBV6-8 with TRBJ1-2; D unclear. This CDR3 spans 14 amino acids. Germline V gene sequence: CDR1 MNHGY, CDR2 SAAAGT. V lost 7 bases to trimming and J lost 3 bases, with 15 bases between them. The CDR3 bases are TGTGCCAGCACAGAAGGCCCGCAATACTATGGCTACACCTTC. Its protein is CASTEGPQYYGYTF.

The DNA of the CDR3 is TGTGCCAGCAAGGACACCGGGGAGCTGTTTTTT. Translated, it gives CASKDTGELFF. This chain uses TRBV6-4 with TRBJ2-2; D gene uncertain. Germline V CDR1 and CDR2: MRHNA, SNTAGT. This CDR3 has 11 amino acids. V gave up 7 bases and J gave up 3 bases, with 3 bases separating them.

This rearrangement joins TRBV28 to TRBJ1-4; 10 positions match TRBD1. With 6 bases clipped from V and 0 bases from J, the junction kept 4 bases outside the gene matches. Germline values: CDR1 MDHEN, CDR2 SYDVKM. The CDR3 totals 16 residues. This chain's CDR3 is CASSPGQGTTNEKLFF. CDR3 DNA sequence: TGTGCCAGCAGCCCGGGACAGGGGACAACTAATGAAAAACTGTTTTTT.

The chain joins TRBV28 to TRBJ1-4; D might be TRBD1 (5 bases). Trimming took off 2 bases at V and 8 bases at J, with 12 bases between the two ends. This CDR3 spans 14 amino acids. CDR1 is MDHEN, CDR2 SYDVKM, per germline. The CDR3 bases are TGTGCCAGCAGTTTAGTCGGGGGTAGGGAAAAACTGTTTTTT. It is translated as CASSLVGGREKLFF.

The chain has TRBV6-8 and TRBJ2-7; D not certain. Germline loops: CDR1 MNHGY, CDR2 SAAAGT. The CDR3 length is 14 residues. V lost 6 bases and J 3 bases, leaving 15 bases between the germline ends. The DNA for the CDR3 is TGTGCCAGCAGCCCGCGCTACCTACACTACGAGCAGTACTTC. Translating gives CASSPRYLHYEQYF.

Here the CDR3 reads CASSHRGGNEKLFF. CDR3 sequence (DNA): TGTGCCAGTAGTCACAGGGGAGGGAATGAAAAACTGTTTTTT. V and J are TRBV19 and TRBJ1-4; 7 bases are shared with TRBD1. Germline V gives CDR1 LNHDA, CDR2 SQIVND (reference sequence). There are 14 residues in the CDR3. The ends lost 5 bases at V and 5 bases at J; junction bases unmatched: 5.

V and J are TRBV11-3 and TRBJ2-6; TRBD1 or TRBD2 may be the D gene (6 bases each). Germline CDR1 SGHNT, CDR2 YENEEA. With 6 bases removed from V and 0 bases from J, the gap between germline ends came to 24 bases. The CDR3 loop spans 20 amino acids. CDR3 coding DNA: TGTGCCAGCAGGGGGGGCCAGCGGGCGATTATAAGCTCTGGGGCCAACGTCCTGACTTTC. Its translation: CASRGGQRAIISSGANVLTF.

This clone has just one count. The CDR3 coding sequence is TGTGCCAGTAGTTCCTCAGGGCGCGGCTATGGCTACACCTTC. Its protein is CASSSSGRGYGYTF. The rearrangement links TRBV19 to TRBJ1-2, with a tentative D call TRBD1 (5 bases). The V end was cut by 5 bases, the J end by 4 bases, with 14 bases between. CDR1 and CDR2 from the germline V gene are LNHDA and SQIVND (reference sequence). The CDR3 loop spans 14 amino acids.

The chain uses TRBV12-5 and TRBJ1-4; weak D call: TRBD1 (6 bases). CDR1 is LGHNT and CDR2 is FRNRAP in the germline V gene. The CDR3 extends over 14 amino acids. CDR3 bases: TGTGCCACCCGTCCAGGGGATGTCAATGAAAAACTGTTTTTT. Translation: CATRPGDVNEKLFF.

Notes on this clone: Compared with germline, one end of the junction differs, possibly owing to a read error. The V and J genes are TRBV6-8 and TRBJ2-5, with a tentative D call TRBD1 (6 bases). Germline lookup yields CDR1 MNHGY and CDR2 SAAAGT. The CDR3 contains 13 residues. The CDR3, as DNA: TGTGCCAGCAGATACCAGGGGCAAGAGATCCAGTACTTC. Translating gives CASRYQGQEIQYF.

This clone was seen just once. The chain has TRBV6-8 and TRBJ2-7; D perhaps matches TRBD2 (5 bases). This CDR3 has 12 amino acids. V gave up 6 bases and J gave up 1 base, with 7 bases separating them. CDR1 is MNHGY, CDR2 SAAAGT, per germline. CDR3 coding DNA: TGTGCCAGCAGGCCGGGATCCTACGAGCAGTACTTC. Its protein is CASRPGSYEQYF.

The rearrangement links TRBV5-1 to TRBJ2-2; D is perhaps TRBD1 or TRBD2 (5 bases each). Trimming shortened V by 0 bases and J by 9 bases, and 12 bases separated the two germline ends. The germline CDR1 and CDR2 sequences are SGHRS and YFSETQ. The CDR3 has 14 residues. The CDR3, as DNA: TGCGCCAGCAGCTTGGGGGACGGTAACCGGGAGCTGTTTTTT. Its translation: CASSLGDGNRELFF.

The chain combines TRBV19 with TRBJ1-5; possibly TRBD1 for D (5 bases). There are 14 residues in the CDR3. With 1 base removed from V and 4 bases from J, the gap between germline ends came to 8 bases. Germline values: CDR1 LNHDA, CDR2 SQIVND (reference sequence). The CDR3 spells CASSIVRVNQPQHF. The CDR3 region has the DNA TGTGCCAGTAGTATAGTCAGGGTAAATCAGCCCCAGCATTTT. Together with reference TRBV19 and TRBJ1-5, the CDR3 gives the full variable domain: DGGITQSPKYLFRKEGQNVTLSCEQNLNHDAMYWYRQDPGQGLRLIYYSQIVNDFQKGDIAEGYSVSREKKESFPLTVTSAQKNPTAFYLCASSIVRVNQPQHFGDGTRLSIL.

This chain joins TRBV6-8 and TRBJ2-7, with D perhaps matching TRBD1 (6 bases). Germline V gene data show CDR1 as MNHGY and CDR2 as SAAAGT. The CDR3 length is 14 residues. Trimming took 6 bases from V and 0 from J, leaving 12 bases between them. In DNA form, the CDR3 reads TGTGCCAGCAGGACAGGAGGTATCTCCTACGAGCAGTACTTC. Encoded protein: CASRTGGISYEQYF.

The chain combines TRBV19 with TRBJ1-1; 7 bases are a match to TRBD1. The length of the CDR3 is 13 residues. The germline CDR1 and CDR2 sequences are LNHDA and SQIVND (reference sequence). Trimming removed 9 bases from V and 1 base from J; junction bases left unmatched: 5. The CDR3 DNA sequence: TGTGCCAGCAAGGGGGCGGAGAACACTGAAGCTTTCTTT. Encoded protein: CASKGAENTEAFF.

The V gene is TRBV6-8, the J gene TRBJ2-5, with TRBD2 as a possible D gene (6 bases). Germline loops: CDR1 MNHGY, CDR2 SAAAGT. V lost 7 bases and J 2 bases, leaving 11 bases between the germline ends. The CDR3 is 13 residues long. For the CDR3, the DNA is TGTGCCAGCACCTTACTAGCTCAAGAGACCCAGTACTTC. This codes for CASTLLAQETQYF.

V and J are TRBV6-8 and TRBJ2-1; D assignment may be TRBD1 or TRBD2 (5 bases each). Germline CDR1 and CDR2: MNHGY and SAAAGT. The CDR3 runs 19 residues. The V and J ends lost 5 bases and 4 bases respectively, with 27 bases between them. DNA of the CDR3: TGTGCCAGCAGTGACCCTTCTGGAACGGTACCGGGGCCATACAATGAGCAGTTCTTC. It encodes CASSDPSGTVPGPYNEQFF.

CDR3 protein: CASSELRGGLAGYTF. In DNA, the CDR3 is TGCGCCAGCAGTGAGCTTCGAGGGGGACTCGCCGGCTACACCTTC. The chain uses TRBV10-2 and TRBJ1-2; D is perhaps TRBD1 (6 bases). Germline V gene sequence: CDR1 WSHSY, CDR2 SAAADI. Between the trimmed V and J ends, which lost 2 bases and 8 bases, there was a span of 18 bases. This CDR3 has 15 residues.

The gene calls are TRBV28 and TRBJ2-7, with TRBD1 as a possible D gene (7 bases). Germline lookup yields CDR1 MDHEN and CDR2 SYDVKM. This CDR3 region has 16 residues. The V end lost 6 bases, the J end lost 0 bases, and 18 bases lay between the germline ends. In nucleotides, the CDR3 is TGTGCCAGCAGCCTCCCGCGGGGACAGCGCTCCTACGAGCAGTACTTC. This codes for CASSLPRGQRSYEQYF.

In this sample, this clone turned up once. Written as DNA, the CDR3 is TGCGCCAGCAGCCTCCTAGGGGCGAGCAATCAGCCCCAGCATTTT. Residues: CASSLLGASNQPQHF. V gene TRBV4-3 combines with J gene TRBJ1-5; tentative D call: TRBD1 (5 bases). Trimming removed 4 bases at V and 1 base at J, with 11 bases between. Germline V gene sequence: CDR1 LGHNA, CDR2 YSLEER. The CDR3 totals 15 residues.

The genes are TRBV12-5 and TRBJ1-1; no reliable D call. CDR1 and CDR2 from the germline V gene are LGHNT and FRNRAP. CDR3 size: 15 residues. V was shortened by 7 bases and J by 0 bases, with 15 bases between the two germline ends. The CDR3 DNA reads TGTGCTAGTGCCCGACCCGGGCCAGTGAACACTGAAGCTTTCTTT. Amino acids: CASARPGPVNTEAFF.

This chain connects TRBV19 to TRBJ2-7; D perhaps matches TRBD1 (6 bases). V was cut by 10 bases and J by 1 base, with 14 bases left in between. CDR3 length equals 13 residues. CDR1 is LNHDA and CDR2 is SQIVND in the germline V gene (reference sequence). DNA for the CDR3: TGTGCCACCAGCCGAGACAGGTCCTACGAGCAGTACTTC. Protein: CATSRDRSYEQYF.

The CDR3 region has the DNA TGTGCCAGCAGTTCCCGCGAGTCTCAGCCCCAGCATTTT. The encoded protein is CASSSRESQPQHF. The chain recombines TRBV6-8 with TRBJ1-5, with D uncertain. The CDR3 is 13 amino acids. Trimming pared 4 bases from V and 6 bases from J, leaving 10 bases between. Germline V gives CDR1 MNHGY, CDR2 SAAAGT.

V is TRBV28 and J is TRBJ2-3, with 9 bases aligning to TRBD1. V shed 1 base and J 7 bases; nucleotides not matched to a gene: 9. Germline CDR1 reads MDHEN; CDR2 reads SYDVKM. CDR3 size: 16 residues. CDR3 in DNA: TGTGCCAGCAGTTTATACCCGACAGGGGGAAGGAATACGCAGTATTTT. It codes for CASSLYPTGGRNTQYF.

This sequence joins TRBV6-1 and TRBJ2-5, with 12 positions matching TRBD1. The germline gives CDR1 MNHNS, CDR2 SASEGT. Germline trimming cut 1 base from V and 5 bases from J; bases unmatched to any gene: 8. The CDR3 is 17 residues long. CDR3 sequence: CASSEGLGQGAWETQYF. CDR3 sequence (DNA): TGTGCCAGCAGTGAAGGCTTGGGACAGGGGGCTTGGGAGACCCAGTACTTC.

In its sample, this clone was seen once. The chain is built from TRBV19 and TRBJ1-3, with D hard to call. V lost 8 bases and J lost 1, with 6 bases in between. CDR1 is LNHDA and CDR2 is SQIVND in the germline V gene (reference sequence). This CDR3 spans 12 amino acids. The CDR3 DNA sequence: TGTGCCAGTGGGGTATCTGGAAACACCATATATTTT. This gives the protein CASGVSGNTIYF.

The chain couples TRBV19 to TRBJ2-5, with a possible D match to TRBD2 (5 bases). The CDR3 totals 12 residues. Germline assignment: CDR1 LNHDA and CDR2 SQIVND (reference sequence). The ends were cut back, 4 bases at V and 4 bases at J, with 7 bases in the middle. The CDR3 is CASSSGRETQYF. Here the CDR3 DNA reads TGTGCCAGTAGTAGCGGGCGAGAGACCCAGTACTTC.

The rearrangement uses TRBV5-1 and TRBJ1-6, with 10 bases matching TRBD1. The CDR3 length is 15 residues. V gave up 4 bases and J gave up 6 bases; unmatched junction bases: 4. Germline V gene lookup returns CDR1 SGHRS and CDR2 YFSETQ. The CDR3 DNA is TGCGCCAGCAGCGCCGGGACAGGGGTTAATTCACCCCTCCACTTT. It encodes CASSAGTGVNSPLHF.

This chain uses TRBV19 with TRBJ2-4; D possibly corresponds to TRBD1 (6 bases). Looked up from germline, CDR1 is LNHDA and CDR2 is SQIVND (reference sequence). CDR3 length equals 16 residues. V was cut by 5 bases and J by 1 base, with 15 bases left in between. CDR3 residues: CASSLVGARAKNIQYF. The CDR3 coding sequence is TGTGCCAGTAGTCTCGTGGGGGCCCGGGCCAAAAACATTCAGTACTTC.

The chain employs TRBV30 and TRBJ1-4; D may be TRBD1 (6 bases). This CDR3 has 12 amino acids. CDR1 is GTSNPN and CDR2 is SVGIG in the germline V gene (reference sequence). The ends were cut back, 4 bases at V and 7 bases at J, with 10 bases in the middle. The CDR3 sequence: CAWTSGVEKLFF. In DNA form, the CDR3 reads TGTGCCTGGACATCAGGGGTTGAAAAACTGTTTTTT.